The 18 T cell receptor beta chains reported below all come from one sample, sequenced in a study of T cells in Graves' hyperthyroidism and ophthalmopathy. TCR beta CDR3 regions were amplified from RNA transcripts. A first-round RT-PCR of the TCR CDR3 used the HTBI primer set. Each CDR3 protein gets one entry after TCRdb re-called the multiplex PCR reads with MiXCR. Of about 270,000 distinct CDR3 sequences listed, 20% to 25% are singletons. Material: blood. The receptors were sampled from a man in his thirties or forties with Graves' ophthalmopathy.

This clonotype was observed a few times. At one end, the junction sequence differs from germline, possibly due to a read error. The rearrangement joins TRBV7-2 to TRBJ2-5; the D is unclear. This CDR3 has 10 residues. Germline-derived CDR1 and CDR2 are SGHTA and FQGNSA. The CDR3 nucleotides are TGTGCCAGCAGTGATAGTGGTAGTAACTTC. This gives the protein CASSDSGSNF.

In this sample, this clonotype turned up many times. The rearrangement uses TRBV7-9 and TRBJ2-5; D remains unclear. V lost 4 bases, J lost 0 bases, and 6 bases lay in between. Germline-derived CDR1 and CDR2 are SEHNR and FQNEAQ (reference sequence). The CDR3 length is 13 residues. CDR3 loop: CASSSGYQETQYF. As DNA, the CDR3 is TGTGCCAGCAGCTCTGGGTACCAAGAGACCCAGTACTTC.

In this sample, this clonotype turned up many times. The genes are TRBV2 and TRBJ2-3; D perhaps matches TRBD2 (6 bases). Germline V lookup: CDR1 SNHLY, CDR2 FYNNEI. V was shortened by 8 bases and J by 0 bases, with 18 bases between the two germline ends. The length of the CDR3 is 16 residues. DNA of the CDR3: TGTGCCAGCGCCCGGTTTCTAGGAGGGAGCACAGATACGCAGTATTTT. Amino acids: CASARFLGGSTDTQYF.

This clonotype was seen a few times. DNA of the CDR3: TGTGCCACCAGTGCCCGGGCGGATTCACCCCTCCACTTT. Protein sequence: CATSARADSPLHF. The rearrangement joins TRBV24-1 to TRBJ1-6, with D uncertain. Trimming cost V 5 bases and J 8 bases, with 9 bases left between them. The CDR3 runs 13 residues. Germline CDR1 reads KGHDR; CDR2 reads SFDVKD.

This clonotype was observed a handful of times. This chain links TRBV5-6 with TRBJ1-1, with 10 nucleotides matching TRBD1. The junction had 13 bases not matched to a gene; V was cut back by 4 bases and J by 4 bases. The CDR3 loop spans 17 amino acids. In germline, CDR1 is SGHDT, CDR2 YYEEEE. CDR3 sequence reads: CASSPGQGGWAPTEAFF. CDR3 in DNA: TGTGCCAGCAGCCCCGGACAGGGGGGATGGGCCCCCACTGAAGCTTTCTTT.

The chain carries TRBV5-6 and TRBJ2-1; 9 bases match TRBD2. The V gene's germline CDR1 is SGHDT and CDR2 YYEEEE. CDR3 length equals 17 residues. The V and J ends lost 0 bases and 0 bases, in that order; junction bases with no gene match: 4. CDR3: CASSLGLAGSSYNEQFF. The CDR3 nucleotides read TGTGCCAGCAGCTTGGGTCTAGCGGGGAGCTCCTACAATGAGCAGTTCTTC.

The sample holds a few counts of this clonotype. This sequence joins TRBV11-2 and TRBJ1-6; maybe TRBD1 (5 bases). Germline assignment: CDR1 SGHAT and CDR2 FQNNGV. The CDR3 runs 15 residues. Trimming took off 5 bases at V and 6 bases at J, with 14 bases between the two ends. CDR3 in DNA: TGTGCCAGCAGCCAACCGGGACGGGTTAATTCACCCCTCCACTTT. Residues: CASSQPGRVNSPLHF.

The V call is TRBV5-6, the J call TRBJ1-6, with D maybe TRBD1 (6 bases). This CDR3 contains 15 residues. The germline V and J ends were trimmed by 4 bases and 8 bases, with 16 bases remaining between them. In germline, CDR1 is SGHDT, CDR2 YYEEEE. CDR3 protein: CASSPGARVDSPLHF. The CDR3 nucleotides read TGTGCCAGCAGCCCGGGGGCCAGGGTAGATTCACCCCTCCACTTT.

The chain links TRBV5-1 to TRBJ2-5; D is unclear. Germline V gene data show CDR1 as SGHRS and CDR2 as YFSETQ. V gave up 3 bases and J gave up 6 bases, with 15 bases separating them. This CDR3 has 14 amino acids. CDR3 DNA sequence: TGCGCCAGCAGCTCCCGGGTCCTTGGGCAGACCCAGTACTTC. Amino acids: CASSSRVLGQTQYF.

This clonotype was detected ten times or more. The rearrangement uses TRBV28 and TRBJ1-1; perhaps TRBD1 as D (6 bases). V was trimmed by 2 bases and J by 5 bases, leaving 9 bases between them. The CDR3 spans 13 residues. Germline lookup yields CDR1 MDHEN and CDR2 SYDVKM. The CDR3 here is CASSLNRETEAFF. DNA for the CDR3: TGTGCCAGCAGTTTAAACAGGGAGACTGAAGCTTTCTTT.

Many counts were recorded for this clonotype. The chain is built from TRBV11-2 and TRBJ2-5; maybe TRBD1 (6 bases). Germline V gene lookup returns CDR1 SGHAT and CDR2 FQNNGV. Trimming removed 3 bases at V and 5 bases at J, with 13 bases between. CDR3 size: 14 residues. CDR3 sequence reads: CASSFSRGRETQYF. The DNA of the CDR3 is TGTGCCAGCAGCTTCTCCAGGGGTCGGGAGACCCAGTACTTC.

This clonotype occurred many times. V gene TRBV30 combines with J gene TRBJ2-3, with a weak D call TRBD1 (6 bases). Between the trimmed V and J ends, which lost 4 bases and 1 base, there was a span of 12 bases. Germline V CDR1 and CDR2: GTSNPN, SVGIG (reference sequence). The CDR3 extends over 14 amino acids. In DNA, the CDR3 is TGTGCCTGGAAAACAGGGCTGGGCACAGATACGCAGTATTTT. Its protein is CAWKTGLGTDTQYF.

This clonotype was detected many times. This chain joins TRBV19 and TRBJ1-1; D is uncertain. The ends were cut back, 6 bases at V and 1 base at J, with 3 bases in the middle. Germline CDR1 and CDR2: LNHDA and SQIVND (reference sequence). The CDR3 runs 11 residues. The CDR3 region is CASSKNTEAFF. DNA for the CDR3: TGTGCCAGTAGCAAGAACACTGAAGCTTTCTTT.

This clonotype occurred a few times. The chain links TRBV10-3 to TRBJ2-5; D is uncertain. The CDR3 is 12 residues long. Trimming took 5 bases from V and 0 from J, leaving 4 bases between them. Germline CDR1 is ENHRY and CDR2 is SYGVKD. In nucleotides, the CDR3 is TGTGCCATCAGTCTGGACCAAGAGACCCAGTACTTC. It codes for CAISLDQETQYF.

This clonotype was counted a few times. V is TRBV27 and J is TRBJ2-1; 15 bases match TRBD2. The ends lost 4 bases at V and 8 bases at J; junction bases unmatched: 9. The V gene's germline CDR1 is MNHEY and CDR2 SMNVEV (reference sequence). This CDR3 contains 17 residues. The CDR3 DNA sequence: TGTGCCAGCAGTTCCCGGACTAGCGGGAGGGTAATTTATGAGCAGTTCTTC. Its protein is CASSSRTSGRVIYEQFF.

The CDR3 spells CASHSASGANVLTF. DNA of the CDR3: TGTGCCAGCCATTCAGCCTCTGGGGCCAACGTCCTGACTTTC. The chain joins TRBV3-1 to TRBJ2-6, with D uncertain. V was cut by 8 bases and J by 0 bases, with 8 bases left in between. This CDR3 has 14 amino acids. Per germline, CDR1 LGHDT and CDR2 YNNKEL (reference sequence).

The chain has TRBV11-3 and TRBJ2-1; TRBD1 is a possible D gene (5 bases). CDR1 and CDR2 (germline): SGHNT, YENEEA. The germline V and J ends were trimmed by 5 bases and 3 bases, with 14 bases remaining between them. The length of the CDR3 is 15 residues. DNA for the CDR3: TGTGCCAGCAGCCCCGCAGGGTTATACTACAATGAGCAGTTCTTC. This sequence encodes CASSPAGLYYNEQFF.

CDR3 region: CASSVEYGIRTDTQYF. CDR3 coding DNA: TGTGCCAGCAGCGTAGAGTATGGGATACGCACAGATACGCAGTATTTT. This chain links TRBV9 with TRBJ2-3; D is unclear. The CDR3 runs to 16 residues. Per the germline V gene, CDR1 is SGDLS and CDR2 is YYNGEE. The germline V and J ends were trimmed by 0 bases and 1 base, with 12 bases remaining between them.